This entry lists 23 T cell receptor beta chains sequenced from one sample in a study of regulatory T cells in long-lasting Graves disease. In building TCR beta libraries, iRepertoire HTBI primers were used together with Arm-PCR of CDR3 regions. One entry per CDR3 protein, called by TCRdb with MiXCR from the multiplex PCR reads. This table has about half a million distinct CDR3 sequences, 20% to 25% appearing once. Time point of the sample: persistent/refractory GD, antithyroid drugs over 5 years with positive TRAb. The TCR library was prepared using RNA isolated from PBMCs. The specimen was peripheral blood mononuclear cells (PBMCs), collected when the disease was refractory, from a patient treated with antithyroid drugs. Receptors were obtained from a female donor with Graves disease.

The CDR3 sequence: CASSLKTGGFGYTF. The CDR3, as DNA: TGTGCCAGCAGTTTAAAAACAGGGGGATTCGGCTACACCTTC. The gene calls are TRBV12-3 or TRBV12-4 and TRBJ1-2, with 8 bases matching TRBD1. The CDR3 sequence is 14 residues long. V shed 2 bases and J 8 bases; nucleotides not matched to a gene: 7.

This clonotype was detected ten times or more. The genes are TRBV12-3 or TRBV12-4 and TRBJ1-1; the D is unclear. Trimming took off 3 bases at V and 5 bases at J, with 10 bases between the two ends. The CDR3 runs to 13 residues. The CDR3 spells CASSFREWTEAFF. DNA for the CDR3: TGTGCCAGCAGTTTTAGGGAATGGACTGAAGCTTTCTTT.

As regards this clonotype: This may stem from a read error, because a much larger clone lies one nucleotide away. This sequence joins TRBV12-3 or TRBV12-4 and TRBJ1-1; possible D gene TRBD1, 6 bases. V dropped 6 bases and J dropped 2 bases, with 16 bases sitting between them. This CDR3 is 15 amino acids long. The CDR3 DNA follows: TGTGCCAGCAGGGGGGGGCGGGGGACAAACACTGAAGCTTTCTTT. Translating it yields CASRGGRGTNTEAFF.

This clonotype was counted between two and nine times. V is TRBV7-8 and J is TRBJ1-1; D is ambiguous. The germline CDR1 and CDR2 sequences are SGHVS and FQNEAQ. This CDR3 is 15 amino acids long. V lost 5 bases, J lost 0 bases, and 13 bases lay in between. CDR3 DNA: TGTGCCAGCAGCCCCGCCGCAGGAGTGAACACTGAAGCTTTCTTT. As protein: CASSPAAGVNTEAFF.

This clonotype was counted a few times. The J gene is TRBJ1-5, the V gene TRBV7-9; TRBD1 might be the D (5 bases). Germline V CDR1 and CDR2: SEHNR, FQNEAQ (reference sequence). V lost 5 bases, J lost 4 bases, and 12 bases lay in between. The length of the CDR3 is 14 residues. The CDR3 DNA reads TGTGCCAGCAGCGCGACAGCGGCTAATCAGCCCCAGCATTTT. Translating gives CASSATAANQPQHF.

This clonotype came up many times. The J gene is TRBJ1-6, the V gene TRBV20-1, with 10 bases fitting TRBD1. V was pared by 0 bases and J by 7 bases, with 6 bases of the junction left unmatched. The CDR3 contains 16 residues. Germline V gives CDR1 DFQATT, CDR2 SNEGSKA (reference sequence). The CDR3 reads CSARDGGTGENSPLHF. The CDR3 DNA is TGCAGTGCTAGAGATGGGGGGACAGGGGAAAATTCACCCCTCCACTTT.

The table lists this clonotype with many counts. J is TRBJ1-2 and V is TRBV29-1, with D possibly being TRBD1 (5 bases). Per germline, CDR1 SQVTM and CDR2 ANQGSEA. The CDR3 is 14 residues long. The V gene lost 2 bases and the J gene lost 5 bases, with 15 bases spanning the gap. CDR3 nucleotide sequence: TGCAGCGTTGAATTGGTGGGGCGAGGGTATGGCTACACCTTC. This codes for CSVELVGRGYGYTF.

The rearrangement links TRBV4-2 to TRBJ1-1; D gene unclear. Germline values: CDR1 LGHNA, CDR2 YNFKEQ. This CDR3 spans 11 amino acids. Deletions cut 1 base from V and 12 bases from J, with 9 bases between. The CDR3: CASSQGGVSFF. The CDR3 nucleotides are TGTGCCAGCAGCCAAGGGGGAGTTTCTTTCTTT.

This clonotype appeared a few times. A far larger clone is one base from this, pointing to a likely read error. No conserved phenylalanine or tryptophan ends this CDR3, so it is likely a read error. The rearrangement links TRBV7-6 to TRBJ2-7; no definite D call. CDR1 and CDR2 from the germline V gene are SGHVS and FNYEAQ. This CDR3 comprises 11 residues. Deletions cut 5 bases from V and 3 bases from J, with 5 bases between. CDR3 loop: CASSPGYEQYL. CDR3 DNA: TGTGCCAGCAGCCCCGGCTACGAGCAGTACCTC.

The rearrangement joins TRBV30 to TRBJ2-7; perhaps TRBD2 as D (5 bases). Germline-derived CDR1 and CDR2 are GTSNPN and SVGIG (reference sequence). Trimming took off 4 bases at V and 3 bases at J, with 10 bases between the two ends. The CDR3 spans 12 residues. Here the CDR3 DNA reads TGTGCCTGGAACCGGGGAATCTACGAGCAGTACTTC. Protein: CAWNRGIYEQYF.

The chain links TRBV5-1 to TRBJ1-2; a weak D match, TRBD1 (6 bases). Per the germline V gene, CDR1 is SGHRS and CDR2 is YFSETQ. The CDR3 has 14 amino acids. V lost 4 bases, J lost 5 bases, and 15 bases lay in between. In DNA form, the CDR3 reads TGCGCCAGCAGCCGCTCTCAGGGGTCTTATGGCTACACCTTC. It encodes CASSRSQGSYGYTF.

The rearrangement joins TRBV4-3 to TRBJ1-2; TRBD1 might be the D (5 bases). Germline V gene lookup returns CDR1 LGHNA and CDR2 YSLEER. There are 13 residues in the CDR3. The V and J ends lost 3 bases and 8 bases respectively, with 13 bases between them. The CDR3 protein is CASSQGFGDGYTF. In nucleotides, the CDR3 is TGCGCCAGCAGCCAGGGCTTTGGGGACGGCTACACCTTC.

This clonotype occurred once. The V and J genes are TRBV28 and TRBJ2-3; the D gene is possibly TRBD1 (6 bases). CDR3 length: 15 residues. Per germline, CDR1 MDHEN and CDR2 SYDVKM. V dropped 5 bases and J dropped 2 bases, with 14 bases sitting between them. For the CDR3, the DNA is TGTGCCAGCAGTCCGCCGACAGGAACCACAGATACGCAGTATTTT. Translated: CASSPPTGTTDTQYF.

Details on this clonotype: At one boundary the junction diverges from the germline segment, which might be a read error. This chain links TRBV12-5 with TRBJ2-2; no firm D call. In germline, CDR1 is LGHNT, CDR2 FRNRAP. The CDR3 has 12 amino acids. The DNA for the CDR3 is TGTGCTAGTGATTTGAGCACCGGGGAGCTGTTTTTT. It translates to CASDLSTGELFF.

DNA of the CDR3: TGTGCCTGGAGTCTTGGGACTGAAGCTTTCTTT. Amino acids: CAWSLGTEAFF. The chain links TRBV30 to TRBJ1-1; no firm D call. The V gene lost 2 bases and the J gene lost 5 bases, with 6 bases spanning the gap. Germline V gene sequence: CDR1 GTSNPN, CDR2 SVGIG (reference sequence). The CDR3 totals 11 residues.

This sequence joins TRBV6-1 and TRBJ1-1; D may be TRBD1 (6 bases). The CDR3 has 13 residues. The germline V gene has CDR1 MNHNS and CDR2 SASEGT. The germline V and J ends were trimmed by 4 bases and 10 bases, with 16 bases remaining between them. CDR3 protein: CASSARTVGRAFF. DNA for the CDR3: TGTGCCAGCAGTGCCCGGACAGTAGGCAGAGCTTTCTTT.

This clonotype has at least ten counts. This chain joins TRBV24-1 and TRBJ2-2; TRBD2 matches 13 bases. The CDR3 length is 14 residues. Germline CDR1 reads KGHDR; CDR2 reads SFDVKD. The ends lost 11 bases at V and 3 bases at J; junction bases unmatched: 2. CDR3 in amino acids: CASGLAGDTGELFF. In DNA, the CDR3 is TGTGCCAGCGGACTAGCGGGGGACACCGGGGAGCTGTTTTTT.

This clonotype came up many times. The rearrangement joins TRBV27 to TRBJ1-2; D not resolved. V was shortened by 5 bases and J by 2 bases, with 9 bases between the two germline ends. CDR1 and CDR2 (germline): MNHEY, SMNVEV (reference sequence). The CDR3 spans 13 residues. CDR3 DNA sequence: TGTGCCAGCAGTCCCCATTCGAACTATGGCTACACCTTC. Translation gives CASSPHSNYGYTF.

The V gene is TRBV3-1, the J gene TRBJ1-5; D possibly corresponds to TRBD1 (5 bases). From germline, CDR1 is LGHDT and CDR2 YNNKEL (reference sequence). The CDR3 runs to 15 residues. Between the trimmed V and J ends, which lost 4 bases and 2 bases, there was a span of 12 bases. The CDR3 protein is CASSRPGHGNQPQHF. For the CDR3, the DNA is TGTGCCAGCAGCCGCCCGGGGCATGGCAATCAGCCCCAGCATTTT.

This clonotype was detected a few times. The gene calls are TRBV5-5 and TRBJ2-2; tentatively, D is TRBD1 (5 bases). Trimming shortened V by 3 bases and J by 4 bases, and 10 bases separated the two germline ends. This CDR3 has 14 residues. Germline assignment: CDR1 SGHKS and CDR2 YYEKEE (reference sequence). The CDR3, as DNA: TGTGCCAGCAGCTCTAAGACAGCCACCGGGGAGCTGTTTTTT. Its translation: CASSSKTATGELFF.

This clonotype turned up a few times. The chain is built from TRBV29-1 and TRBJ2-4; 8 positions match TRBD1. V lost 6 bases to trimming and J lost 7 bases; unmatched junction nucleotides: 8. The germline gives CDR1 SQVTM, CDR2 ANQGSEA. This CDR3 spans 13 amino acids. DNA for the CDR3: TGCAGCGTGAACCAGGGGGCCTCGAACATTCAGTACTTC. Protein sequence: CSVNQGASNIQYF.

The J gene is TRBJ1-1, the V gene TRBV5-1, with D unresolved. Germline V gives CDR1 SGHRS, CDR2 YFSETQ. V lost 0 bases and J 4 bases, leaving 19 bases between the germline ends. The CDR3 is made up of 17 amino acids. The CDR3 is CASSLDLLENLSTEAFF. The CDR3 region has the DNA TGCGCCAGCAGCTTGGATCTTCTCGAGAACTTGAGCACTGAAGCTTTCTTT.

In this sample, this clonotype turned up a few times. This chain links TRBV7-9 with TRBJ1-2; possibly TRBD1 for D (6 bases). V was cut by 7 bases and J by 3 bases, with 15 bases left in between. Germline CDR1 and CDR2: SEHNR and FQNEAQ (reference sequence). The CDR3 is 14 amino acids. CDR3 sequence: CASTLRGAHYGYTF. DNA for the CDR3: TGTGCCAGCACCCTCCGGGGGGCCCACTATGGCTACACCTTC.